This note documents a single TCR beta chain sequence. This clone was observed a single time. No cognate antigen has been identified for it. No much larger clone exists at a distance of one base, and base qualities are not known. The source of the sample is a study of blood T cell repertoires in COVID-19 (dated by TCRdb to 2020 to 2021). A note on the overall study: The collaborator samples originated in the United States, Italy and Spain and spanned the acute and convalescent phases of COVID-19. The material from the prospective study consisted of cDNA or gDNA derived from T cells, B-cell-depleted T cells, or PBMCs. The dataset comprised deeply sampled blood TCRbeta repertoires from subjects exposed to, actively infected with, or recovered from COVID-19. The repertoires were made available in a free public database intended to serve as a resource for research on the immune response to SARS-CoV-2. Samples were obtained from the ongoing ImmuneRACE study (first 160 participants) and from roughly 1,300 subjects provided by 6 global collaborators. Sample metadata almost always included a de-identified subject ID, COVID-19 status, age in years and sex. Where HLA class I and class II types were available, the types were taken from metadata supplied by the sample provider, not from assay-based typing.

In the prospective study, participants were about 18 to 90 years old, resided in 20 to 30 geographic areas of the United States, and were enrolled through a virtual design. In the prospective study, cohorts were assigned on the basis of participant-reported clinical history obtained from a screening survey and a study questionnaire. ImmuneRACE Cohort 3 recovered participants were defined by two consecutive negative NP/OP PCR tests, healthcare professional clearance, or symptom resolution. In the prospective study, mobile phlebotomists collected whole blood, serum and a nasopharyngeal or oropharyngeal swab from each participant. Prospective study participants could optionally give additional blood draws and questionnaires over an approximately 2-month period. Before DNA extraction, blood samples from the prospective study were shipped at room temperature or frozen. The CDR3 runs 17 residues from the cysteine to the phenylalanine. The kept DNA is CDR3 alone, 51 bases in frame from the first base. V is pruned by 4 bases and J by 3 bases, leaving 6 bases of the junction without a gene match. CDR1 MRHNA and CDR2 SNTAGT were looked up in the germline V gene.

TCRbeta CDR3 regions were amplified from genomic DNA by means of the immunoSEQ Assay, a bias-controlled multiplex PCR. The authors processed their data as follows. Nucleated cell counts per sample were estimated from amplification of reference gene primers within the assay. Sequence reads were collapsed and filtered to measure the absolute abundance of every unique TCRbeta CDR3 rearrangement. For each sample, productive Simpson clonality was calculated as the square root of Simpson's diversity index over productive rearrangements. TCRdb re-hosts the immuneACCESS table, in-frame sequences only. Its copies lack some clones; in the studies checked, an unresolved V gene accounts for under half of them, and the cause for the rest is not known. Clone size and V and J calls were adopted from that table, with D and trimming inferred from the DNA. In this sample the table shows fewer than 400,000 clones, under 95% of which occur a single time. The top ten clonotypes cover roughly 18% of the sample.

What the study reported, not specific to this receptor: How much clinical and demographic metadata was included differed by source and by participant, and the metadata was provided uncurated.

The chain joins TRBV6-4 to TRBJ2-1, with 13 middle bases fitting TRBD2. The sequencing input was PBMCs or T cells enriched from blood (not recorded which). The TCR comes from a woman aged 25-40 years who had recovered from COVID-19. Here is the DNA: TGTGCCAGCAGTGGCTCCCGGACTAGCGGGAGCTACAATGAGCAGTTCTTC. Its protein is CASSGSRTSGSYNEQFF.